This T cell receptor (beta chain) is drawn from a study of post-analysis software for immune sequencing data. Study results and limitations: The study found significantly lower normalized Chao1 diversity in multiple sclerosis patients than in controls. Elevated frequency relative to controls characterized four or five TRBV segments in patients, TRBV5-6, TRBV5-1 and TRBV20-1 among them.

Per germline, CDR1 DFQATT and CDR2 SNEGSKA (reference sequence). The CDR3 sequence is 14 residues long. Trimming left V 2 bases short and J 5 bases short, with 13 bases between. This clonotype has just a few counts. What it binds is unknown. Unique molecular identifiers had been added to the TCR beta cDNA libraries. TCRdb called the PCR reads again in MiXCR, with one record for every CDR3 protein. This table holds hundreds of thousands of distinct CDR3 sequences, roughly 50% found once. Material: blood. The TCR was taken from a girl aged 10 to 17 with multiple sclerosis. V gene TRBV20-1 combines with J gene TRBJ1-5; D might be TRBD1 (5 bases). CDR3 in DNA: TGCAGTGCTAGATCCCCAGGGTTCGATCAGCCCCAGCATTTT. This sequence encodes CSARSPGFDQPQHF.